This T cell receptor (beta chain) was observed in a study of metastatic and nonmetastatic thyroid tumors. Study-wide context: Repertoires were compared across blood and tumor or nodule tissue from malignant and benign thyroid patients.

Using MiXCR, TCRdb reanalyzed the PCR reads. The top ten hold more than 3% of the sample, which has tens of thousands of clones, about 15% seen once. The entire patient cohort was treatment-naive prior to thyroid surgery. There are a few counts of this clone. The receptor was isolated from a female donor with papillary thyroid cancer or a benign thyroid nodule (not recorded which). Some clones in this sample may be carry-over from other donors' samples. The sequencing input was blood.

Here the CDR3 reads CASSLGTSEAGELFF. CDR3 sequence (DNA): TGTGCCAGCAGCCTAGGGACTAGCGAGGCCGGGGAGCTGTTTTTT. The V and J genes are TRBV28 and TRBJ2-2; TRBD2 agrees at 10 bases. The CDR3 extends over 15 amino acids. Germline-derived CDR1 and CDR2 are MDHEN and SYDVKM. J was trimmed by 6 bases and V by 6 bases; bases with no gene match: 7. Full variable domain (outside the CDR3, taken from reference TRBV28 and TRBJ2-2): DVKVTQSSRYLVKRTGEKVFLECVQDMDHENMFWYRQDPGLGLRLIYFSYDVKMKEKGDIPEGYSVSREKKERFSLILESASTNQTSMYLCASSLGTSEAGELFFGEGSRLTVL.